The 14 T cell receptor beta chains below all came from one sample that was sequenced in a study of blood T cell repertoires in COVID-19. Profiled with immunoSEQ multiplex PCR; TCRdb holds only in-frame clones, not every one. The sample consists of a few hundred thousand clones, around 88% of them appearing once. Material: peripheral blood. The receptor source for this set is a woman in her 30s with COVID-19, enrolled during active disease.

This chain connects TRBV3-1 (or the pseudogene TRBV3-2) to TRBJ1-5, with D perhaps TRBD1 (6 bases). The V end was cut by 7 bases, the J end by 1 base, with 23 bases between. In germline, CDR1 is LGHDT, CDR2 YNNKEL (reference sequence). This CDR3 comprises 18 residues. The CDR3 DNA reads as TGTGCCAGCACCACAAGGTTGGGGACATTACTAAGCAATCAGCCCCAGCATTTT. Translated, it gives CASTTRLGTLLSNQPQHF.

The CDR3 reads CASSLGGRVPGNTIYF. The CDR3 nucleotides are TGTGCCAGCAGCTTGGGGGGCAGGGTTCCTGGAAACACCATATATTTT. The chain joins TRBV5-5 to TRBJ1-3; D is possibly TRBD1 (5 bases). Germline V gives CDR1 SGHKS, CDR2 YYEKEE (reference sequence). V was clipped by 0 bases and J by 2 bases, with 12 bases between them. CDR3 length: 16 residues.

The rearrangement links TRBV6-2 or TRBV6-3 to TRBJ2-1; TRBD1 might be the D (5 bases). Germline CDR1 MNHEY, CDR2 SVGEGT. Trimming left V 2 bases short and J 0 bases short, with 14 bases between. This CDR3 contains 17 residues. The CDR3 DNA reads TGTGCCAGCAGTTACGATCAGGGATTCCTCTCCTACAATGAGCAGTTCTTC. It encodes CASSYDQGFLSYNEQFF.

V and J are TRBV6-4 and TRBJ1-4; 7 bases align to TRBD1. CDR3 length equals 15 residues. Unmatched junction bases numbered 5, after V lost 4 bases and J lost 3 bases. Looked up from germline, CDR1 is MRHNA and CDR2 is SNTAGT. For the CDR3, the DNA is TGTGCCAGCAGTGCCACAGGGGACCCTAATGAAAAACTGTTTTTT. It is translated as CASSATGDPNEKLFF.

The chain carries TRBV4-3 and TRBJ2-5; 7 positions agree with TRBD1. The CDR3 spans 15 residues. The J segment lost 5 bases and the V segment lost 6 bases, leaving 12 bases of the junction unmatched. Looked up from germline, CDR1 is LGHNA and CDR2 is YSLEER. The CDR3 DNA reads as TGCGCCAGCAGGCATCTCGGGGACAGAACGGAGACCCAGTACTTC. It encodes CASRHLGDRTETQYF.

The J gene is TRBJ1-3, the V gene TRBV18; D remains ambiguous. Per germline, CDR1 KGHSH and CDR2 LQKENI. The CDR3 totals 19 residues. The V end was cut by 3 bases, the J end by 0 bases, with 21 bases between. The chain's CDR3 is CASSPGPGVSISSGNTIYF. The DNA for the CDR3 is TGTGCCAGCTCACCCGGACCCGGGGTTTCTATTTCCTCTGGAAACACCATATATTTT.

This chain connects TRBV29-1 to TRBJ2-3; TRBD1 is a possible D gene (6 bases). Trimming cost V 3 bases and J 2 bases, with 9 bases left between them. The CDR3 spans 13 residues. CDR1 SQVTM and CDR2 ANQGSEA come from the germline V gene. The chain's CDR3 is CSVEGTYTDTQYF. The DNA of the CDR3 is TGCAGCGTTGAGGGGACATACACAGATACGCAGTATTTT.

The chain recombines TRBV10-3 with TRBJ2-3, with 9 bases fitting TRBD2. Germline assignment: CDR1 ENHRY and CDR2 SYGVKD. The CDR3 totals 15 residues. With V trimmed by 5 bases and J by 4 bases, 7 bases remained unmatched. The CDR3 nucleotides are TGTGCCATCAGTCCCAGCGGGGGGAGTTCAGATACGCAGTATTTT. This codes for CAISPSGGSSDTQYF.

The rearrangement links TRBV4-1 to TRBJ2-1; D is unresolved. The ends were cut back, 3 bases at V and 8 bases at J, with 17 bases in the middle. Germline V gene lookup returns CDR1 MGHRA and CDR2 YSYEKL. The CDR3 loop spans 15 amino acids. This chain's CDR3 is CASSQGTVALDEQFF. The CDR3 nucleotides read TGCGCCAGCAGCCAGGGCACAGTTGCCTTGGATGAGCAGTTCTTC.

The genes are TRBV18 and TRBJ2-1; D may be TRBD2 (6 bases). Trimming left V 2 bases short and J 7 bases short, with 18 bases between. The germline V gene encodes CDR1 KGHSH and CDR2 LQKENI. This CDR3 is 16 amino acids long. Here the CDR3 DNA reads TGTGCCAGCTCACCAGGAGTAACGGGAGATGGGAATGAGCAGTTCTTC. Its translation: CASSPGVTGDGNEQFF.

The chain links TRBV7-8 to TRBJ2-5, with no clear D. CDR1 and CDR2 from the germline V gene are SGHVS and FQNEAQ. V was pared by 2 bases and J by 4 bases, with 14 bases between. This CDR3 is 15 amino acids long. DNA for the CDR3: TGTGCCAGCAGCTTATATGGTGCCCCGCGAGAGACCCAGTACTTC. Protein sequence: CASSLYGAPRETQYF.

The gene calls are TRBV6-6 and TRBJ2-7, with 11 positions matching TRBD1. V shed 5 bases and J 7 bases; nucleotides not matched to a gene: 10. Germline CDR1 and CDR2: MNHNY and SVGAGI (reference sequence). This CDR3 region has 15 residues. The CDR3 spells CASSPGRDRGKEQYV. The CDR3 bases are TGTGCCAGCAGTCCGGGACGGGACAGGGGGAAGGAGCAGTACGTC.

In DNA form, the CDR3 reads TGTGCCAGCAGTGAGGACAGGATCCGGGGCTACACCTTC. This gives the protein CASSEDRIRGYTF. The chain carries TRBV2 and TRBJ1-2; 7 positions agree with TRBD1. The CDR3 length is 13 residues. Trimming took 3 bases from V and 8 from J; bases not matched to a gene: 6. From germline, CDR1 is SNHLY and CDR2 FYNNEI.

The chain combines TRBV27 with TRBJ2-7; the match to TRBD2 covers 13 bases. Germline V CDR1 and CDR2: MNHEY, SMNVEV (reference sequence). The junction had 11 bases not matched to a gene; V was cut back by 5 bases and J by 4 bases. The CDR3 contains 17 residues. The CDR3 DNA is TGTGCCAGCAGTCCACTAATTGGGACTAGCGGGACGTACGAGCAGTACGTC. Protein: CASSPLIGTSGTYEQYV.